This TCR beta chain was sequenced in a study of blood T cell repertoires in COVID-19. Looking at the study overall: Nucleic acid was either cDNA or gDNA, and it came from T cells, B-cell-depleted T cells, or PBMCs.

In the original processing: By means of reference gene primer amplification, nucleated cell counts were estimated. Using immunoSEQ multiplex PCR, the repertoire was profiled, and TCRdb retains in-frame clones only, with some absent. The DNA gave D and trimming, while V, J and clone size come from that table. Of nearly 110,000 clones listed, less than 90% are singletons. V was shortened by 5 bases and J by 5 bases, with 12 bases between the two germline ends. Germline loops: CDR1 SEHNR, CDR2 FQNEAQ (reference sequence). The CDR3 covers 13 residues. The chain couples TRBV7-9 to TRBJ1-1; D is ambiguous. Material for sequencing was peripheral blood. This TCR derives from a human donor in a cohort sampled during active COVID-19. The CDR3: CASSRGPRTEAFF. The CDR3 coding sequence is TGTGCCAGCAGCCGAGGGCCCCGGACTGAAGCTTTCTTT.